Listed below are T cell receptor beta chains from one sample, sequenced in a study of response to subunit inactivated influenza vaccine. TCRdb re-derived calls from the RT-PCR reads in MiXCR, one entry per CDR3 protein. Of about 240,000 distinct CDR3 sequences detected, 10% to 15% appear once; the ten largest clones hold about 8%. The material was non-naive T cells sorted from PBMCs, obtained around two weeks before vaccination. The receptors here all came from a man in his forties or fifties who received an inactivated influenza vaccine. Each CDR3 is given with its conserved first and last residue. A D gene is named only where the DNA matches it firmly. Size values are once, few and many counts, or a class for expanded clones, and some rows have none.

>TRBV28|NA|TRBJ2-1|TRBD2
CASRQDGGNNEQFF
>TRBV7-2|many|TRBJ2-3|NA
CASSSQSTDTQYF
>TRBV6-5|NA|TRBJ1-2|NA
CASSYVSENYGYTF
>TRBV11-2|few|TRBJ2-7|NA
CASSLRRVAEQYF
>TRBV24-1|NA|TRBJ2-5|NA
CATRGNQETQYF
>TRBV6-1|NA|TRBJ2-5|NA
CASGGSMEQETQYF
>TRBV5-1|many|TRBJ2-1|TRBD2
CASSPRTSGRASLHEQFF
>TRBV20-1|few|TRBJ2-1|NA
CSARDVVDEQFF
>TRBV24-1|NA|TRBJ1-5|NA
CATRRGDNQPQHF
>TRBV5-5|few|TRBJ2-3|TRBD2
CASSLGQRGDTQYF
>TRBV10-3|NA|TRBJ2-1|NA
CAISAGLSNEQFF
>TRBV7-2|few|TRBJ1-4|TRBD1
CASSLVLGQGNEKLFF
>TRBV6-1|NA|TRBJ2-5|NA
CASTQGTQETQYF
>TRBV20-1|NA|TRBJ2-1|TRBD1
CSALRRTGINEQFF
>TRBV5-1|few|TRBJ2-3|NA
CASSDSSTDTQYF
>TRBV5-1|many|TRBJ2-2|NA
CASSLESVTGELFF
>TRBV4-1|few|TRBJ1-1|NA
CASSAQTGVTEAFF
>TRBV20-1|few|TRBJ2-7|NA
CSASRGIYEQYF
>TRBV10-3|NA|TRBJ2-2|NA
CAIRNRPEGGELFF
>TRBV20-1|NA|TRBJ2-1|TRBD2
CSARGYLAGKNNEQFF
>TRBV29-1|few|TRBJ1-3|NA
CSVTGDGNTIYF
>TRBV12-3/TRBV12-4|medium-sized|TRBJ2-7|TRBD1
CASSPGQYEQYF
>TRBV5-1|many|TRBJ2-3|NA
CASSIASDTQYF
>TRBV15|NA|TRBJ2-3|NA
CATRISPDLTDTQYF
>TRBV18|NA|TRBJ2-1|NA
CASSPRQTYNEQFF
>TRBV5-1|many|TRBJ2-2|NA
CASSFPGGELFF
>TRBV6-1|few|TRBJ2-2|NA
CASNNRGGDGELFF
>TRBV6-1|once|TRBJ2-1|NA
CASTVGQRKNNEQFF
>TRBV7-9|many|TRBJ2-4|NA
CASSPPFREGNIQYF
>TRBV28|NA|TRBJ2-5|TRBD1
CASSLRTGNQETQYF
>TRBV10-3|NA|TRBJ2-2|TRBD1
CAAQRQGADGELFF
>TRBV20-1|many|TRBJ2-1|NA
CSASRDAYNEQFF
>TRBV7-8|NA|TRBJ2-7|TRBD1
CASSLDHRGPYEQYF
>TRBV20-1|many|TRBJ1-5|NA
CSARKGPAEYQPQHF
>TRBV16|NA|TRBJ1-1|NA
CASSQSTNIWAFF
>TRBV20-1|NA|TRBJ1-3|NA
CSASGQSSGNTIYF
>TRBV4-3|few|TRBJ2-3|NA
CASSQGSSTDTQYF
>TRBV20-1|many|TRBJ1-6|NA
CSARPIRATSNSPLHF
>TRBV28|NA|TRBJ2-1|TRBD2
CASTRAGRVEQFF
>TRBV2|NA|TRBJ1-1|NA
CASIQFSGLGLTEAFF
>TRBV6-1|NA|TRBJ1-1|NA
CASIPGGRRTEAFF
>TRBV5-5|NA|TRBJ2-3|TRBD2
CASSLPSGSDTQYF
>TRBV6-5|few|TRBJ1-2|NA
CASSLGTQRYTF
>TRBV2|few|TRBJ2-7|NA
CASRWDRTYEQYF
>TRBV15|NA|TRBJ1-3|NA
CATSPAYVGNTIYF
>TRBV12-3/TRBV12-4|few|TRBJ1-4|NA
CASSSELNEKLFF
>TRBV27|few|TRBJ1-1|TRBD1
CASSNLGTGVWNTEAFF
>TRBV11-2|NA|TRBJ2-1|NA
CASSLDFLSSHNEQFF